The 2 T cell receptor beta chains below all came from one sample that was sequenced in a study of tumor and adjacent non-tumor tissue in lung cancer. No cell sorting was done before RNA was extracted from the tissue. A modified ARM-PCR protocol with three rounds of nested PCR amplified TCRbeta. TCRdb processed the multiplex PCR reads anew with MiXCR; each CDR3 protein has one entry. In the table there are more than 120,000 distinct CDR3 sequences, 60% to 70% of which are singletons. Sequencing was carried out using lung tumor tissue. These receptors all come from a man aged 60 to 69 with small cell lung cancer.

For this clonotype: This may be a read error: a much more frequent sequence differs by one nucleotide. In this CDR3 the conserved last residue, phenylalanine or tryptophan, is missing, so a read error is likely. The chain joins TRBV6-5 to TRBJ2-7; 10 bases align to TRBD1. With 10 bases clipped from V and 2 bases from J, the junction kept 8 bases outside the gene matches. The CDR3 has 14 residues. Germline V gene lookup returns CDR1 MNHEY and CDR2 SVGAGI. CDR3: CATFTGTGAYEQYL. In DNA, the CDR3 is TGTGCCACCTTCACCGGGACAGGGGCCTACGAGCAGTACTTA.

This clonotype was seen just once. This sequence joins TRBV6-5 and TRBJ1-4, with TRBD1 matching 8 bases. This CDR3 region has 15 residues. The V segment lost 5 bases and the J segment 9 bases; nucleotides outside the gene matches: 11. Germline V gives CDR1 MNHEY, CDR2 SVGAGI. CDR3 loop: CASSPQTGEGKKLFF. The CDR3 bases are TGTGCCAGCAGTCCCCAGACAGGGGAGGGTAAAAAACTGTTTTTT.